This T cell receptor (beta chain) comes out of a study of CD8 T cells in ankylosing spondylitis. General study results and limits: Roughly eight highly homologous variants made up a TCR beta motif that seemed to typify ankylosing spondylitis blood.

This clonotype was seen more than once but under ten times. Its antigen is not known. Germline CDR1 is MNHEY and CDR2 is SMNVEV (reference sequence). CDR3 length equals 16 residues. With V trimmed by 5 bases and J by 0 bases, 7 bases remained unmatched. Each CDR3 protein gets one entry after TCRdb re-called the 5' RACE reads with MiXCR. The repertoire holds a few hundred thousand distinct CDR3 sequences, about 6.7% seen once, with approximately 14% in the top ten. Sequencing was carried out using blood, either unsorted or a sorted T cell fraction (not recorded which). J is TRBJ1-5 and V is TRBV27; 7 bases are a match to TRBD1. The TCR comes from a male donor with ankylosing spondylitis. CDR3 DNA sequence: TGTGCCAGCAGTCCAGGGGGAGAAAATAGCAATCAGCCCCAGCATTTT. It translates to CASSPGGENSNQPQHF.